One and the same sample provided the 2 T cell receptor beta chains below, sequenced in a study of blood T cell repertoires in COVID-19. The method was immunoSEQ multiplex PCR; TCRdb's version includes in-frame clones alone and lacks a portion of them. The sample gives about 270,000 clones, around nine tenths of which show up once; about 8.8% is in the top ten. Material for sequencing was peripheral blood. These receptors originate from a man aged 35 to 55 with active or convalescent COVID-19.

The chain links TRBV10-2 to TRBJ1-2; the match to TRBD1 covers 11 bases. V lost 3 bases to trimming and J lost 8 bases; unmatched junction nucleotides: 8. There are 15 residues in the CDR3. Germline V CDR1 and CDR2: WSHSY, SAAADI. CDR3 nucleotides: TGCGCCAGCAGTGATGCGGGACAGGGGGTTGGAGGCTACACCTTC. Protein product: CASSDAGQGVGGYTF.

This sequence joins TRBV9 and TRBJ1-6; D is undetermined. The CDR3 loop spans 14 amino acids. In germline, CDR1 is SGDLS, CDR2 YYNGEE. Trimming cost V 0 bases and J 7 bases, with 8 bases left between them. As DNA, the CDR3 is TGTGCCAGCAGCGTAGCTGGGAGCAATTCACCCCTCCACTTT. Translation: CASSVAGSNSPLHF.